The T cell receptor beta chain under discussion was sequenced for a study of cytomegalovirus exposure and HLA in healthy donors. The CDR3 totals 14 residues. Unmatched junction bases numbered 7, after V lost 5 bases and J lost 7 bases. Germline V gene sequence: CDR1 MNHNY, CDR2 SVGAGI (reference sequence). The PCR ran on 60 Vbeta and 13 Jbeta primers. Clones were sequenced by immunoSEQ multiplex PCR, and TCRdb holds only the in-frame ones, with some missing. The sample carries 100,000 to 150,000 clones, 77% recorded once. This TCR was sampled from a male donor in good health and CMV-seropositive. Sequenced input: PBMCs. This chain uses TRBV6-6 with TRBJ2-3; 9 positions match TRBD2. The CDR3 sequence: CASSNSGSLYTQYF. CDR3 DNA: TGTGCCAGCAGTAATAGCGGGAGCCTCTATACGCAGTATTTT.